This T cell receptor beta chain derives from a study of T cells in Graves' hyperthyroidism and ophthalmopathy. Researchers took RNA transcripts and amplified the TCR beta CDR3 regions from them. Carried out on the TCR CDR3, a first-round RT-PCR used the HTBI primer set. From the multiplex PCR reads, TCRdb called clonotypes with MiXCR, one entry per CDR3 protein. This sample yields about 350,000 distinct CDR3 sequences, of which around 14% are seen a single time; roughly 24% belongs to the top ten. Germline V CDR1 and CDR2: SEHNR, FQNEAQ (reference sequence). V was trimmed by 4 bases and J by 6 bases, leaving 18 bases between them. This CDR3 contains 16 residues.

The sample was blood. The receptor's source is a woman between 25 and 40 years old with Graves' hyperthyroidism. This rearrangement joins TRBV7-9 to TRBJ2-2, with D perhaps matching TRBD1 or TRBD2 (5 bases each). DNA for the CDR3: TGTGCCAGCAGCTCCACCGGGACCCCCAGGGCCGGGGAGCTGTTTTTT. It translates to CASSSTGTPRAGELFF.